Described below is a single T cell receptor (beta chain) sequence and its context. Trimming removed 9 bases from V and 1 base from J, with 7 bases in between. The CDR3 is 11 amino acids. CDR1 is SNHLY, CDR2 FYNNEI, per germline. TCRdb keeps only in-frame clones here, not all; method: immunoSEQ multiplex PCR. Of about 200,000 clones in the sample, around 86% were seen once. Seattle's cohort entered during active infection and was followed longitudinally. This sample is part of a study of blood T cell repertoires in COVID-19. Whole-study context: T cells, B-cell-depleted T cells, or PBMCs supplied cDNA or gDNA.

The chain uses TRBV2 and TRBJ2-7, with D hard to call. This sequence originates from a woman aged 70 to 79 with COVID-19, enrolled during active disease. The material sequenced was peripheral blood. The CDR3 spells CASLVSYEQYF. CDR3 DNA: TGTGCCAGTCTCGTTTCCTACGAGCAGTACTTC. Using reference TRBV2 and TRBJ2-7 for the parts outside the CDR3, the full variable domain is EPEVTQTPSHQVTQMGQEVILRCVPISNHLYFYWYRQILGQKVEFLVSFYNNEISEKSEIFDDQFSVERPDGSNFTLKIRSTKLEDSAMYFCASLVSYEQYFGPGTRLTVT.